This passage covers 25 T cell receptor beta chains from one sample sequenced in a study of T cell responses to AZD1222 COVID-19 vaccine. Using immunoSEQ multiplex PCR, the repertoire was profiled, and TCRdb retains in-frame clones only, with some absent. Found here are roughly 84,000 clones, 87% of them singletons; the top ten hold roughly 1.6%. The sample was peripheral blood, taken on day 0 of AZD1222 vaccination. The receptors derive from an adult in good health.

The chain links TRBV19 to TRBJ1-4; the D is unclear. Germline values: CDR1 LNHDA, CDR2 SQIVND (reference sequence). V was cut by 7 bases and J by 6 bases, with 12 bases left in between. The CDR3 length is 13 residues. The CDR3: CASMGRVDEKLFF. The CDR3 DNA reads as TGTGCCAGTATGGGCAGAGTAGATGAAAAACTGTTTTTT. Full variable domain (missing parts from reference TRBV19 and TRBJ1-4): DGGITQSPKYLFRKEGQNVTLSCEQNLNHDAMYWYRQDPGQGLRLIYYSQIVNDFQKGDIAEGYSVSREKKESFPLTVTSAQKNPTAFYLCASMGRVDEKLFFGSGTQLSVL.

The chain carries TRBV5-1 and TRBJ1-1; D may be TRBD1 (6 bases). Trimming shortened V by 2 bases and J by 5 bases, and 10 bases separated the two germline ends. This CDR3 has 13 residues. Germline assignment: CDR1 SGHRS and CDR2 YFSETQ. The CDR3 spells CASSFQGLTEAFF. The CDR3 DNA reads TGCGCCAGCAGCTTTCAGGGGCTTACTGAAGCTTTCTTT.

About this clone: Mismatch with germline at one junction end may stem from a read error. The chain links TRBV9 to TRBJ2-1, with D perhaps matching TRBD1 (5 bases). The CDR3 loop spans 12 amino acids. Germline V CDR1 and CDR2: SGDLS, YYNGEE. CDR3 loop: CASSVGGLAKIF. CDR3 sequence (DNA): TGTGCCAGCAGCGTAGGGGGCCTGGCCAAGATCTTC.

V usage is TRBV6-6 and J usage is TRBJ1-1, with TRBD1 matching over 7 bases. The CDR3 consists of 14 residues. Germline CDR1 and CDR2: MNHNY and SVGAGI (reference sequence). The trim removed 0 bases at V and 7 bases at J, leaving 5 bases unmatched. CDR3 in DNA: TGTGCCAGCAGTTACTCGCAGGGGGGGATTGAAGCTTTCTTT. It translates to CASSYSQGGIEAFF.

In its sample, this clone was seen once. The rearrangement uses TRBV13 and TRBJ2-5, with 12 bases lining up with TRBD2. Germline CDR1 and CDR2: PRHDT and FYEKMQ (reference sequence). The V gene end was trimmed by 4 bases and the J gene end by 5 bases; junction bases not matched to a gene: 14. This CDR3 contains 18 residues. The CDR3 loop is CASSSLGQLAGGRETQYF. The CDR3 region has the DNA TGTGCCAGCAGCTCCCTCGGTCAACTAGCGGGAGGCCGGGAGACCCAGTACTTC.

The V call is TRBV7-3, the J call TRBJ2-3; 8 bases align to TRBD1. Germline assignment: CDR1 SGHTA and CDR2 FQGTGA. Trimming removed 5 bases from V and 3 bases from J; junction bases left unmatched: 10. This CDR3 is built from 16 residues. CDR3: CASSNRQGSMTDTQYF. For the CDR3, the DNA is TGTGCCAGCAGCAATAGACAGGGGAGTATGACAGATACGCAGTATTTT.

The V and J genes are TRBV29-1 and TRBJ1-3; D possibly corresponds to TRBD1 (6 bases). The V gene lost 4 bases and the J gene lost 0 bases, with 10 bases spanning the gap. CDR3 length: 14 residues. The germline gives CDR1 SQVTM, CDR2 ANQGSEA. CDR3 in amino acids: CSVGGAPSGNTIYF. CDR3 sequence (DNA): TGCAGCGTTGGGGGGGCACCCTCTGGAAACACCATATATTTT.

The chain is built from TRBV10-1 and TRBJ1-6; the D gene is possibly TRBD1 (5 bases). Germline V CDR1 and CDR2: WNHNN, SYGVQD (reference sequence). Trimming shortened V by 5 bases and J by 0 bases, and 5 bases separated the two germline ends. The CDR3 is 14 residues long. The CDR3 DNA reads TGCGCCAGCAGTACAGGCTCCTATAATTCACCCCTCCACTTT. Protein sequence: CASSTGSYNSPLHF.

V usage is TRBV7-8 and J usage is TRBJ2-1; TRBD2 might be the D (6 bases). Trimming left V 3 bases short and J 3 bases short, with 12 bases between. The CDR3 contains 15 residues. In germline, CDR1 is SGHVS, CDR2 FQNEAQ. CDR3 region: CASSFRLANYNEQFF. CDR3 nucleotide sequence: TGTGCCAGCAGCTTTAGGCTAGCGAACTACAATGAGCAGTTCTTC.

The chain combines TRBV4-2 with TRBJ2-1, with 8 bases matching TRBD2. Germline loops: CDR1 LGHNA, CDR2 YNFKEQ. The ends lost 0 bases at V and 7 bases at J; junction bases unmatched: 14. CDR3 size: 18 residues. CDR3 sequence: CASSQESVAGLSWNEQFF. DNA of the CDR3: TGTGCCAGCAGCCAAGAGTCGGTAGCGGGACTGAGTTGGAATGAGCAGTTCTTC.

The chain combines TRBV27 with TRBJ1-1, with 9 nucleotides matching TRBD1. The CDR3 sequence is 15 residues long. The germline CDR1 and CDR2 sequences are MNHEY and SMNVEV (reference sequence). J gave up 0 bases and V 6 bases, and 5 bases lay outside the gene matches. The CDR3: CASRTYRGLNTEAFF. The CDR3 nucleotides read TGTGCCAGCAGGACCTACAGGGGGCTGAACACTGAAGCTTTCTTT.

The chain has TRBV7-6 and TRBJ2-5, with a possible D match to TRBD2 (5 bases). With 1 base removed from V and 1 base from J, the gap between germline ends came to 10 bases. Germline V lookup: CDR1 SGHVS, CDR2 FNYEAQ. The CDR3 has 15 amino acids. CDR3 protein: CASSLGAGSQETQYF. CDR3 DNA: TGTGCCAGCAGCTTAGGTGCGGGCAGCCAAGAGACCCAGTACTTC. Combining the CDR3 with reference TRBV7-6 and TRBJ2-5 gives the whole variable domain GAGVSQSPRYKVTKRGQDVALRCDPISGHVSLYWYRQALGQGPEFLTYFNYEAQQDKSGLPNDRFSAERPEGSISTLTIQRTEQRDSAMYRCASSLGAGSQETQYFGPGTRLLVL.

This clone was found a few times. The chain recombines TRBV28 with TRBJ1-2, with 11 bases identical to TRBD1. This CDR3 has 15 amino acids. In germline, CDR1 is MDHEN, CDR2 SYDVKM. The V gene end was trimmed by 5 bases and the J gene end by 5 bases; junction bases not matched to a gene: 7. CDR3 sequence (DNA): TGTGCCAGCAGTCCAACTGGACAGGGGGCTTATGGCTACACCTTC. Translation: CASSPTGQGAYGYTF.

This clone was seen only once. The genes are TRBV4-3 and TRBJ2-1, with 15 nucleotides matching TRBD2. Trimming cost V 4 bases and J 10 bases; bases outside gene matches: 8. CDR3 size: 16 residues. Germline V gives CDR1 LGHNA, CDR2 YSLEER. The CDR3 DNA reads as TGCGCCAGCAGCCTGACCAGGACTAGCGGGAGGGCGGAGCAGTTCTTC. Protein sequence: CASSLTRTSGRAEQFF.

CDR3 nucleotides: TGTGCCAGCAGCTTAGCGTATTCAGGGGCTGGCTACACCTTC. Protein product: CASSLAYSGAGYTF. The genes are TRBV7-9 and TRBJ1-2; a weak D match, TRBD1 (6 bases). This CDR3 has 14 residues. Germline lookup yields CDR1 SEHNR and CDR2 FQNEAQ (reference sequence). Trimming cost V 0 bases and J 7 bases, with 12 bases left between them.

The chain combines TRBV6-5 with TRBJ1-4; 9 bases map to TRBD1. V gave up 5 bases and J gave up 7 bases; unmatched junction bases: 5. This CDR3 has 14 amino acids. Germline CDR1 reads MNHEY; CDR2 reads SVGAGI. The CDR3 sequence is CASSHRDRVEKLFF. CDR3 DNA sequence: TGTGCCAGCAGTCACCGGGACAGGGTTGAAAAACTGTTTTTT.

The chain employs TRBV6-2 or TRBV6-3 and TRBJ2-7; tentatively, D is TRBD1 (5 bases). Trimming shortened V by 4 bases and J by 0 bases, and 10 bases separated the two germline ends. This CDR3 is built from 14 residues. The germline gives CDR1 MNHEY, CDR2 SVGEGT. CDR3 sequence: CASSLTANSYEQYF. The CDR3 nucleotides read TGTGCCAGCAGTTTGACAGCAAACTCCTACGAGCAGTACTTC.

This rearrangement joins TRBV27 to TRBJ2-5, with 10 bases matching TRBD2. The CDR3 sequence is 15 residues long. The germline V gene has CDR1 MNHEY and CDR2 SMNVEV (reference sequence). Trimming removed 5 bases from V and 5 bases from J; junction bases left unmatched: 8. CDR3 in amino acids: CASSAASGSSETQYF. In DNA, the CDR3 is TGTGCCAGCAGTGCAGCTAGCGGGAGCTCGGAGACCCAGTACTTC.

V is TRBV7-2 and J is TRBJ1-6; perhaps TRBD1 as D (5 bases). The CDR3 length is 15 residues. V shed 1 base and J shed 11 bases, with 15 bases lying between them. Germline V gene lookup returns CDR1 SGHTA and CDR2 FQGNSA. CDR3 loop: CASSLEARDSAPLHF. CDR3 DNA sequence: TGTGCCAGCAGCTTAGAAGCCAGGGACTCGGCACCCCTCCACTTT. Combining the CDR3 with reference TRBV7-2 and TRBJ1-6 gives the whole variable domain GAGVSQSPSNKVTEKGKDVELRCDPISGHTALYWYRQSLGQGLEFLIYFQGNSAPDKSGLPSDRFSAERTGGSVSTLTIQRTQQEDSAVYLCASSLEARDSAPLHFGNGTRLTVT.

There are a few counts of this clone. The rearrangement joins TRBV12-3 or TRBV12-4 to TRBJ1-2; TRBD1 aligns across 9 bases. V lost 6 bases, J lost 8 bases, and 7 bases stayed unmatched. This CDR3 spans 13 amino acids. For the CDR3, the DNA is TGTGCCAGCAGCCCGGACAGGGGAGGAGGCTACACCTTC. Amino acids: CASSPDRGGGYTF.

The chain couples TRBV12-3 or TRBV12-4 to TRBJ1-6; no clear D. With 5 bases removed from V and 4 bases from J, the gap between germline ends came to 6 bases. The CDR3 is 13 residues long. Here the CDR3 DNA reads TGTGCCAGCAGTCGTGAATATAATTCACCCCTCCACTTT. This codes for CASSREYNSPLHF.

This chain joins TRBV14 and TRBJ1-2; TRBD1 agrees at 9 bases. The CDR3 is made up of 14 amino acids. Trimming removed 4 bases from V and 6 bases from J; junction bases left unmatched: 6. Germline loops: CDR1 SGHDN, CDR2 FVKESK. The CDR3 loop is CASSRQGTGNGYTF. CDR3 nucleotides: TGTGCCAGCAGCCGGCAGGGGACAGGGAATGGCTACACCTTC.

This clone was counted once. This chain joins TRBV27 and TRBJ1-6; possible D gene TRBD1, 5 bases. V lost 5 bases and J lost 10, with 12 bases in between. The CDR3 consists of 13 residues. In germline, CDR1 is MNHEY, CDR2 SMNVEV (reference sequence). This CDR3 is CASSLLRGSPLHF. In DNA, the CDR3 is TGTGCCAGCAGTCTCCTCCGGGGCTCACCCCTCCACTTT.

The gene calls are TRBV19 and TRBJ1-1; 7 nucleotides line up with TRBD1. The CDR3 is 13 residues long. After removal of 6 bases from V and 1 base from J, the junction contained 2 bases not matched to a gene. The germline V gene encodes CDR1 LNHDA and CDR2 SQIVND (reference sequence). The CDR3: CASRDRTNTEAFF. The CDR3, as DNA: TGTGCCAGTAGGGACAGGACGAACACTGAAGCTTTCTTT. The complete variable domain, with remaining parts taken from reference TRBV19 and TRBJ1-1, reads DGGITQSPKYLFRKEGQNVTLSCEQNLNHDAMYWYRQDPGQGLRLIYYSQIVNDFQKGDIAEGYSVSREKKESFPLTVTSAQKNPTAFYLCASRDRTNTEAFFGQGTRLTVV.

This chain uses TRBV28 with TRBJ1-1, with unresolved D. Trimming stripped 1 base from V and 7 bases from J, with 7 bases between. CDR3 length equals 12 residues. The germline CDR1 and CDR2 sequences are MDHEN and SYDVKM. The CDR3 region has the DNA TGTGCCAGCAGTTTATCGTTTGGTGAAGCTTTCTTT. Translated, it gives CASSLSFGEAFF.